The next 32 T cell receptor beta chains were all read from a single sample in a study of cytomegalovirus exposure and HLA in healthy donors. Assay used: immunoSEQ multiplex PCR; TCRdb lists only in-frame clones, some missing. The table has around 250,000 clones, nearly 90% seen once. Sequencing was carried out using PBMCs. These receptor sequences come from a young woman in good health and CMV-seronegative.

The gene calls are TRBV28 and TRBJ1-2; possible D gene TRBD1, 5 bases. The V end was cut by 1 base, the J end by 2 bases, with 29 bases between. The germline CDR1 and CDR2 sequences are MDHEN and SYDVKM. The CDR3 length is 21 residues. The DNA of the CDR3 is TGTGCCAGCAGTTTATATTCGAACAGGCTCTCCAAAGGGGATTACAACTATGGCTACACCTTC. It is translated as CASSLYSNRLSKGDYNYGYTF.

The chain couples TRBV6-5 to TRBJ2-3, with 9 nucleotides matching TRBD2. The V segment lost 6 bases and the J segment 3 bases; nucleotides outside the gene matches: 7. The germline CDR1 and CDR2 sequences are MNHEY and SVGAGI. CDR3 length: 15 amino acids. The DNA for the CDR3 is TGTGCCAGCAGCCCCGCGGGGGGGAGGACAGATACGCAGTATTTT. Protein: CASSPAGGRTDTQYF.

The chain joins TRBV27 to TRBJ1-5; D is possibly TRBD1 (6 bases). Germline CDR1 is MNHEY and CDR2 is SMNVEV (reference sequence). CDR3 length: 15 amino acids. V was trimmed by 6 bases and J by 3 bases, leaving 15 bases between them. CDR3 DNA sequence: TGTGCCAGCAGGCGTACAGGGAGCCCCAATCAGCCCCAGCATTTT. This sequence encodes CASRRTGSPNQPQHF.

The V and J genes are TRBV4-1 and TRBJ2-3; D may be TRBD2 (5 bases). CDR1 MGHRA and CDR2 YSYEKL come from the germline V gene. V was trimmed by 2 bases and J by 0 bases, leaving 18 bases between them. This CDR3 contains 18 residues. The CDR3 nucleotides are TGCGCCAGCAGCCAAACTCGGGGAGTTTTGGGTAGCACAGATACGCAGTATTTT. It yields the protein CASSQTRGVLGSTDTQYF.

The chain is built from TRBV13 and TRBJ2-7; D may be TRBD2 (5 bases). The germline V gene has CDR1 PRHDT and CDR2 FYEKMQ (reference sequence). The CDR3 runs to 15 residues. V lost 6 bases and J lost 1, with 16 bases in between. The CDR3 loop is CASRRVIGVSYEQYF. The CDR3 DNA follows: TGTGCCAGCAGGAGGGTGATAGGAGTTTCCTACGAGCAGTACTTC.

The chain links TRBV21-1 to TRBJ2-5; the table names TRBD1, a call not compared with the DNA. TRBV21-1 is marked as a pseudogene. The CDR3 has 15 amino acids. The CDR3 nucleotides read TGTGCCAGCAGCAAAGCAAGGGACAGCCAAGAGACCCAGTACTTC. Its protein is CASSKARDSQETQYF.

This clone was seen a few times. The gene calls are TRBV6-6 and TRBJ1-1, with TRBD1 as a possible D gene (6 bases). CDR3 length: 12 amino acids. Trimming removed 5 bases from V and 8 bases from J, with 12 bases in between. The germline V gene encodes CDR1 MNHNY and CDR2 SVGAGI (reference sequence). CDR3 loop: CASSDMDREAFF. The CDR3 region has the DNA TGTGCCAGCAGTGACATGGACAGAGAAGCTTTCTTT.

The chain couples TRBV10-3 to TRBJ2-1; TRBD1 matches 8 bases. The trim removed 0 bases at V and 2 bases at J, leaving 3 bases unmatched. The CDR3 extends over 16 amino acids. CDR1 and CDR2 from the germline V gene are ENHRY and SYGVKD. The CDR3 coding sequence is TGTGCCATCAGTGAGTCTTTGGACAGGGCCTACAATGAGCAGTTCTTC. It specifies CAISESLDRAYNEQFF.

The chain links TRBV5-1 to TRBJ2-5; no clear D. V lost 0 bases and J lost 5, with 14 bases in between. The CDR3 sequence is 15 residues long. Looked up from germline, CDR1 is SGHRS and CDR2 is YFSETQ. The CDR3 sequence is CASSLVGTPRETQYF. The CDR3 nucleotides read TGCGCCAGCAGCTTGGTAGGAACGCCCAGGGAGACCCAGTACTTC. The whole variable domain, filled in from reference TRBV5-1 and TRBJ2-5, reads KAGVTQTPRYLIKTRGQQVTLSCSPISGHRSVSWYQQTPGQGLQFLFEYFSETQRNKGNFPGRFSGRQFSNSRSEMNVSTLELGDSALYLCASSLVGTPRETQYFGPGTRLLVL.

The count of this clone is one. The chain employs TRBV5-4 and TRBJ1-4; a weak D match, TRBD1 (6 bases). The V gene lost 0 bases and the J gene lost 6 bases, with 18 bases spanning the gap. The CDR3 runs 17 residues. The germline V gene has CDR1 SGHNT and CDR2 YYREEE (reference sequence). This CDR3 is CASSLDRAEEGDEKLFF. The CDR3 region has the DNA TGTGCCAGCAGCTTGGACAGGGCAGAGGAAGGGGATGAAAAACTGTTTTTT.

The chain joins TRBV4-1 to TRBJ1-1; tentative D call: TRBD1 (6 bases). Germline V CDR1 and CDR2: MGHRA, YSYEKL. This CDR3 has 15 residues. With 1 base removed from V and 1 base from J, the gap between germline ends came to 10 bases. The CDR3 loop reads CASSQGARGNTEAFF. CDR3 bases: TGCGCCAGCAGCCAAGGGGCCAGGGGGAACACTGAAGCTTTCTTT.

The J gene is TRBJ1-5, the V gene TRBV18; D gene unclear. CDR3 length: 15 residues. Per the germline V gene, CDR1 is KGHSH and CDR2 is LQKENI. V lost 3 bases and J lost 2, with 11 bases in between. CDR3 sequence reads: CASSPNTVGNQPQHF. The DNA of the CDR3 is TGTGCCAGCTCACCCAACACAGTGGGCAATCAGCCCCAGCATTTT.

This clone showed up just once. The chain carries TRBV2 and TRBJ2-3, with TRBD2 matching over 9 bases. Germline CDR1 is SNHLY and CDR2 is FYNNEI. The CDR3 extends over 16 amino acids. The junction had 9 bases not matched to a gene; V was cut back by 6 bases and J by 2 bases. The CDR3 region is CASSRILAGPTDTQYF. CDR3 sequence (DNA): TGTGCCAGCAGCCGAATTCTAGCGGGGCCCACAGATACGCAGTATTTT. The whole variable domain, remainder taken from reference TRBV2 and TRBJ2-3, is EPEVTQTPSHQVTQMGQEVILRCVPISNHLYFYWYRQILGQKVEFLVSFYNNEISEKSEIFDDQFSVERPDGSNFTLKIRSTKLEDSAMYFCASSRILAGPTDTQYFGPGTRLTVL.

The chain carries TRBV5-1 and TRBJ1-5, with no clear D. The V end was cut by 2 bases, the J end by 0 bases, with 12 bases between. This CDR3 spans 16 amino acids. CDR1 and CDR2 (germline): SGHRS, YFSETQ. DNA of the CDR3: TGCGCCAGCAGCTTAAGAACAGATTATAGCAATCAGCCCCAGCATTTT. It specifies CASSLRTDYSNQPQHF.

This chain uses TRBV4-1 with TRBJ2-3, with 9 nucleotides matching TRBD2. The trim removed 10 bases at V and 3 bases at J, leaving 2 bases unmatched. Germline CDR1 MGHRA, CDR2 YSYEKL. This CDR3 contains 12 residues. The CDR3 DNA sequence: TGCGCCACTAGCGGGGCGACAGATACGCAGTATTTT. It yields the protein CATSGATDTQYF.

This clone was observed a few times. This chain joins TRBV19 and TRBJ1-5; 7 bases match TRBD1. The germline gives CDR1 LNHDA, CDR2 SQIVND (reference sequence). The length of the CDR3 is 15 residues. The V gene end was trimmed by 4 bases and the J gene end by 3 bases; junction bases not matched to a gene: 6. The DNA for the CDR3 is TGTGCCAGTAGTAGGGAGGACAGGCTCAATCAGCCCCAGCATTTT. Its protein product is CASSREDRLNQPQHF.

The genes are TRBV28 and TRBJ2-1; tentatively, D is TRBD2 (5 bases). The length of the CDR3 is 11 residues. Germline V CDR1 and CDR2: MDHEN, SYDVKM. Trimming stripped 4 bases from V and 9 bases from J, with 7 bases between. The CDR3: CASSSGVEQFF. The CDR3 DNA sequence: TGTGCCAGCAGTTCCGGGGTTGAGCAGTTCTTC.

The J gene is TRBJ1-5, the V gene TRBV10-3; possible D gene TRBD1, 6 bases. The CDR3 covers 15 residues. From germline, CDR1 is ENHRY and CDR2 SYGVKD. V dropped 0 bases and J dropped 6 bases, with 12 bases sitting between them. CDR3 amino acids: CAISESGGTSQPQHF. Written as DNA, the CDR3 is TGTGCCATCAGTGAGTCAGGGGGTACGAGTCAGCCCCAGCATTTT.

This clone has a single count. This sequence joins TRBV29-1 and TRBJ2-7; TRBD2 might be the D (5 bases). The V and J ends lost 7 bases and 2 bases respectively, with 12 bases between them. The CDR3 length is 12 residues. Germline assignment: CDR1 SQVTM and CDR2 ANQGSEA. For the CDR3, the DNA is TGCAGCGCGGGGAACGGTGCCTACGAGCAGTACGTC. Residues: CSAGNGAYEQYV.

The chain uses TRBV11-2 and TRBJ2-7; D is possibly TRBD2 (6 bases). CDR1 is SGHAT, CDR2 FQNNGV, per germline. The CDR3 length is 15 residues. V lost 3 bases to trimming and J lost 4 bases, with 16 bases between them. In DNA, the CDR3 is TGTGCCAGCAGCTTCTCTCGGGGGTCCCGGTACGAGCAGTACTTC. Translated: CASSFSRGSRYEQYF.

This chain joins TRBV6-1 and TRBJ2-5; the match to TRBD1 covers 7 bases. The V segment lost 3 bases and the J segment 5 bases; nucleotides outside the gene matches: 9. The CDR3 sequence is 15 residues long. Germline-derived CDR1 and CDR2 are MNHNS and SASEGT. Written as DNA, the CDR3 is TGTGCCAGCAGTGACCCGACAGGGCCGCGGGAGACCCAGTACTTC. Encoded protein: CASSDPTGPRETQYF.

J is TRBJ1-6 and V is TRBV6-6; TRBD1 agrees at 11 bases. This CDR3 is 15 amino acids long. V dropped 5 bases and J dropped 6; count of bases not matched to a gene: 3. Looked up from germline, CDR1 is MNHNY and CDR2 is SVGAGI (reference sequence). The CDR3 loop reads CASSTGTGGNSPLHF. In DNA form, the CDR3 reads TGTGCCAGCAGTACCGGGACAGGGGGTAATTCACCCCTCCACTTT.

The chain uses TRBV28 and TRBJ1-2; tentatively, D is TRBD1 (5 bases). CDR3 size: 13 residues. Germline CDR1 MDHEN, CDR2 SYDVKM. Trimming took 3 bases from V and 5 from J, leaving 10 bases between them. The CDR3 region is CASSFRQGYGYTF. The DNA of the CDR3 is TGTGCCAGCAGTTTTAGGCAGGGATATGGCTACACCTTC.

The chain has TRBV6-6 and TRBJ1-4, with D possibly matching TRBD1 (6 bases). V lost 0 bases to trimming and J lost 8 bases, with 13 bases between them. Germline CDR1 MNHNY, CDR2 SVGAGI (reference sequence). The CDR3 length is 15 residues. CDR3 loop: CASSYSRQGSEKLFF. CDR3 DNA sequence: TGTGCCAGCAGTTACTCGAGGCAGGGGAGCGAAAAACTGTTTTTT.

The genes are TRBV18 and TRBJ2-7, with a tentative D call TRBD1 (6 bases). Germline V lookup: CDR1 KGHSH, CDR2 LQKENI. The CDR3 contains 19 residues. Trimming removed 3 bases at V and 4 bases at J, with 28 bases between. The DNA of the CDR3 is TGTGCCAGCTCACCCTCTCTACCTATGGACAGCTTAACCCATTACGAGCAGTACTTC. This gives the protein CASSPSLPMDSLTHYEQYF.

The V call is TRBV5-4, the J call TRBJ2-2; the match to TRBD2 covers 11 bases. CDR1 is SGHNT, CDR2 YYREEE, per germline (reference sequence). The CDR3 is 18 amino acids. The V gene end was trimmed by 4 bases and the J gene end by 3 bases; junction bases not matched to a gene: 11. In nucleotides, the CDR3 is TGTGCCAGCAGCCCCCGGACTACTAGCGGGGGTTACACCGGGGAGCTGTTTTTT. This encodes CASSPRTTSGGYTGELFF.

The chain joins TRBV11-2 to TRBJ2-7; TRBD2 matches 7 bases. CDR1 is SGHAT, CDR2 FQNNGV, per germline. The CDR3 is made up of 14 amino acids. With V trimmed by 5 bases and J by 2 bases, 6 bases remained unmatched. The CDR3 here is CASSPSGAAYEQYF. The CDR3 DNA is TGTGCCAGCAGCCCCAGCGGGGCGGCCTACGAGCAGTACTTC.

The V and J genes are TRBV6-1 and TRBJ2-3; 9 bases fit TRBD2. The V segment lost 6 bases and the J segment 4 bases; nucleotides outside the gene matches: 8. Germline V lookup: CDR1 MNHNS, CDR2 SASEGT. This CDR3 comprises 15 residues. For the CDR3, the DNA is TGTGCCAGCAGCGGGACTAGCAATAGGGCAGATACGCAGTATTTT. It encodes CASSGTSNRADTQYF.

CDR3 protein: CASSQDRGGDKNEKLFF. The CDR3 DNA is TGCGCCAGCAGCCAAGATAGAGGTGGGGACAAGAATGAAAAACTGTTTTTT. The chain combines TRBV4-1 with TRBJ1-4; the D gene is possibly TRBD1 (6 bases). Germline V CDR1 and CDR2: MGHRA, YSYEKL. The CDR3 is made up of 17 amino acids. The V and J ends lost 0 bases and 5 bases respectively, with 16 bases between them.

The chain employs TRBV9 and TRBJ2-5; 12 nucleotides match TRBD2. Germline loops: CDR1 SGDLS, CDR2 YYNGEE. Trimming cost V 0 bases and J 5 bases; bases outside gene matches: 8. The CDR3 runs 17 residues. DNA of the CDR3: TGTGCCAGCAGCGTAGGGGTCCTAGCGGGGGGGCAGGAGACCCAGTACTTC. This translates into CASSVGVLAGGQETQYF. The full variable domain, completed using reference TRBV9 and TRBJ2-5, is DSGVTQTPKHLITATGQRVTLRCSPRSGDLSVYWYQQSLDQGLQFLIQYYNGEERAKGNILERFSAQQFPDLHSELNLSSLELGDSALYFCASSVGVLAGGQETQYFGPGTRLLVL.

The chain is built from TRBV28 and TRBJ2-7, with D tentatively TRBD1 (6 bases). Germline-derived CDR1 and CDR2 are MDHEN and SYDVKM. Trimming cost V 4 bases and J 3 bases, with 10 bases left between them. This CDR3 spans 13 amino acids. This chain's CDR3 is CASSWGLNYEQYV. The CDR3 bases are TGTGCCAGCAGTTGGGGGCTCAACTACGAGCAGTACGTC.

The chain combines TRBV7-3 with TRBJ2-7; 9 bases align to TRBD2. The CDR3 extends over 15 amino acids. Looked up from germline, CDR1 is SGHTA and CDR2 is FQGTGA. The ends lost 5 bases at V and 2 bases at J; junction bases unmatched: 7. The CDR3 loop is CASSPAGGFTYEQYF. CDR3 sequence (DNA): TGTGCCAGCAGCCCAGCGGGGGGCTTCACCTACGAGCAGTACTTC. The full variable domain, rest sourced from reference TRBV7-3 and TRBJ2-7, is GAGVSQTPSNKVTEKGKYVELRCDPISGHTALYWYRQSLGQGPEFLIYFQGTGAADDSGLPNDRFFAVRPEGSVSTLKIQRTERGDSAVYLCASSPAGGFTYEQYFGPGTRLTVT.